This T cell receptor (beta chain) is from a study of T cells in Graves' hyperthyroidism and ophthalmopathy. Researchers defined stable Graves' hyperthyroidism as no ophthalmopathy progression within 18 months. Any patient presenting with uncontrolled infection, other autoimmune disease, pregnancy or lactation was left out. The study, taken as a whole, reports: Separating ophthalmopathy from stable hyperthyroidism was achieved by a 13 V-J model.

This CDR3 has 16 amino acids. The junction had 8 bases not matched to a gene; V was cut back by 6 bases and J by 1 base. Amplification of TCR beta CDR3 regions was performed using RNA transcripts as template. First-round RT-PCR targeting the TCR CDR3 was performed with the HTBI primer set. TCRdb recomputed calls from the multiplex PCR reads with MiXCR, one row per CDR3 protein. The sample lists a few hundred thousand distinct CDR3 sequences; 40% to 55% were seen once. As regards this clonotype: Its target is unknown.

The sequenced sample was peripheral blood or thyroid tissue (not recorded which). This rearrangement joins TRBV12-3 or TRBV12-4 to TRBJ2-3; 9 nucleotides match TRBD2. The receptor was isolated from a young woman with Graves' hyperthyroidism. CDR3 sequence reads: CASRDRLAAGTDTQYF. The CDR3 nucleotides read TGTGCCAGCAGGGACCGACTAGCGGCAGGCACAGATACGCAGTATTTT.